Sequencing of this TCR beta chain was carried out in a study of T cell responses to AZD1222 COVID-19 vaccine. Study-wide context: Analyses pooled second doses at about 4 or about 12 weeks. Study conclusions and caveats: The peak T cell response came first, and repertoires were sampled only after it. Recipients of two AZD1222 doses showed rising Spike-specific TCR breadth and depth.

This clone was detected once. Antigen unknown. The CDR3 consists of 10 residues. The ends were cut back, 4 bases at V and 6 bases at J, with 6 bases in the middle. Per germline, CDR1 DFQATT and CDR2 SNEGSKA (reference sequence). Libraries were prepared by immunoSEQ multiplex PCR; TCRdb keeps only in-frame clonotypes and omits some of them. The data show about 120,000 clones, 80% to 90% seen once. This TCR was recovered from an adult in good health. This sample comprised peripheral blood, obtained on day 0 of AZD1222 vaccination. V gene TRBV20-1 combines with J gene TRBJ1-1; no clear D gene. CDR3 DNA sequence: TGCAGTGCTATAATGGCTGAAGCTTTCTTT. Residues: CSAIMAEAFF.